The clone carrying this T cell receptor (beta chain) was seen only once. This record comes from a study of shared clonotypes between healthy human individuals. V dropped 2 bases and J dropped 1 base, with 11 bases sitting between them. The germline V gene encodes CDR1 MNHEY and CDR2 SVGAGI. The CDR3 spans 15 residues. Some clones are missing from TCRdb's copy, which holds only in-frame ones; the method was immunoSEQ multiplex PCR. The repertoire holds roughly 400,000 clones, with about 96% as singletons. The sample was memory CD8+ T cells sorted from blood. Subset of the sample: CD45RO+ cells pooled with CCR7-negative TemRA cells. This TCR was sampled from a man aged 25 to 40 in good health. This chain joins TRBV6-5 and TRBJ1-1, with a weak D call TRBD1 (5 bases). CDR3 residues: CASSYRGTKNTEAFF. CDR3 nucleotide sequence: TGTGCCAGCAGTTACCGGGGGACTAAGAACACTGAAGCTTTCTTT.